This entry describes one T cell receptor beta chain. These data come from a study of T-cell memory formation after mild COVID-19. TCRdb re-called the 5' RACE reads with MiXCR, one entry per CDR3 protein. The table has fewer than 650,000 distinct CDR3 sequences, about 18% seen once. CDR3 length: 13 residues. Germline V gives CDR1 GTSNPN, CDR2 SVGIG (reference sequence). Trimming pared 2 bases from V and 6 bases from J, leaving 10 bases between. Sequences were obtained from PBMCs or a T cell subset sorted from them (not recorded which). The chain has TRBV30 and TRBJ1-4, with D perhaps TRBD1 (5 bases). This TCR derives from an adult woman who had mild COVID-19 (a few samples of this study predate the infection). Cell type and time point are not known. CDR3 bases: TGTGCCTGGAGTCTAGGGGAGCATGAAAAACTGTTTTTT. It codes for CAWSLGEHEKLFF.